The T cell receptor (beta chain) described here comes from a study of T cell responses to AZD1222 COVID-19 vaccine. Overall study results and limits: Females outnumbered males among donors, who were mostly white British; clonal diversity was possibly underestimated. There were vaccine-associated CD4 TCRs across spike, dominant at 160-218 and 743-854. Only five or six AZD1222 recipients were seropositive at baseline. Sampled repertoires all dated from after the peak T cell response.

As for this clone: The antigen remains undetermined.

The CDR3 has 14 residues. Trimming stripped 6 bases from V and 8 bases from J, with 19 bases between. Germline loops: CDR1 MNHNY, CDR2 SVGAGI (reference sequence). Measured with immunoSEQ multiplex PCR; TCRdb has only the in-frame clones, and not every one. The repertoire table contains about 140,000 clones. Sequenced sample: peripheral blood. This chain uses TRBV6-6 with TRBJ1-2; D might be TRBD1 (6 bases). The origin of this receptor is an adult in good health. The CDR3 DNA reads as TGTGCCAGCAGGGACAGCCTGATTGGAGGGGGCTACACCTTC. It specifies CASRDSLIGGGYTF.